The next 12 T cell receptor beta chains were all read from a single sample in a study of cytomegalovirus exposure and HLA in healthy donors. 13 Jbeta primers and 60 Vbeta primers were used for the PCR. Data came from immunoSEQ multiplex PCR; TCRdb stores just in-frame clones and leaves some out. The sample has fewer than 150,000 clones, more than 70% seen once. The sequenced material came from PBMCs. These receptors came from a woman aged 50 to 60 in good health and CMV-seronegative.

The gene calls are TRBV11-2 and TRBJ2-7; D gene ambiguous. The CDR3 extends over 15 amino acids. V lost 0 bases and J 1 base, leaving 10 bases between the germline ends. Germline CDR1 SGHAT, CDR2 FQNNGV. The CDR3: CASSLDPGGSYEQYF. CDR3 nucleotides: TGTGCCAGCAGCTTAGATCCAGGTGGGTCCTACGAGCAGTACTTC.

V usage is TRBV19 and J usage is TRBJ2-3, with 12 bases lining up with TRBD1. V gave up 4 bases and J gave up 1 base; unmatched junction bases: 6. The CDR3 sequence is 17 residues long. From germline, CDR1 is LNHDA and CDR2 SQIVND (reference sequence). The CDR3, as DNA: TGTGCCAGTAGTAAGACCGGGACAGGGGGCCGCACAGATACGCAGTATTTT. Translated, it gives CASSKTGTGGRTDTQYF.

The sample holds a few counts of this clone. The chain has TRBV7-6 and TRBJ1-2, with D maybe TRBD1 (5 bases). The CDR3 is 14 residues long. CDR1 is SGHVS and CDR2 is FNYEAQ in the germline V gene. Between the trimmed V and J ends, which lost 5 bases and 8 bases, there was a span of 18 bases. CDR3: CASSPRGGLEGYTF. For the CDR3, the DNA is TGTGCCAGCAGCCCTAGGGGTGGGTTGGAGGGCTACACCTTC.

This clone was counted between two and nine times. V usage is TRBV6-1 and J usage is TRBJ2-7; TRBD1 matches 7 bases. After removal of 6 bases from V and 4 bases from J, the junction contained 6 bases not matched to a gene. The CDR3 contains 13 residues. CDR1 is MNHNS and CDR2 is SASEGT in the germline V gene. The CDR3 loop reads CASRGQNLYEQYF. The CDR3 DNA reads TGTGCCAGCAGGGGACAGAACTTATACGAGCAGTACTTC.

The count of this clone is one. The chain couples TRBV7-2 to TRBJ1-4; 7 positions agree with TRBD1. V dropped 4 bases and J dropped 8; count of bases not matched to a gene: 10. From germline, CDR1 is SGHTA and CDR2 FQGNSA. The CDR3 has 15 amino acids. For the CDR3, the DNA is TGTGCCAGCAGCTCTCGACAGGGTCTTTGGGAAAAACTGTTTTTT. It encodes CASSSRQGLWEKLFF.

This chain uses TRBV6-6 with TRBJ1-1, with D possibly being TRBD1 (5 bases). V was cut by 2 bases and J by 1 base, with 8 bases left in between. This CDR3 comprises 14 residues. Germline assignment: CDR1 MNHNY and CDR2 SVGAGI (reference sequence). The CDR3 sequence: CASSYVQGNTEAFF. The CDR3 bases are TGTGCCAGCAGTTACGTCCAGGGGAACACTGAAGCTTTCTTT.

V gene TRBV7-6 combines with J gene TRBJ2-3; 14 positions match TRBD2. Trimming at V came to 6 bases and at J to 5 bases, leaving 7 bases not matched to a gene. Germline V gene lookup returns CDR1 SGHVS and CDR2 FNYEAQ. The CDR3 spans 16 residues. Here the CDR3 DNA reads TGTGCCAGCAGGGATCGACTAGCGGGGGGGGGAGATACGCAGTATTTT. Amino acids: CASRDRLAGGGDTQYF.

The genes are TRBV29-1 and TRBJ2-7; D might be TRBD1 (6 bases). Germline values: CDR1 SQVTM, CDR2 ANQGSEA. V lost 6 bases to trimming and J lost 3 bases, with 21 bases between them. This CDR3 comprises 15 residues. The CDR3 sequence is CSVLDDRRMNYEQYF. The CDR3 DNA reads as TGCAGCGTGCTTGACGACAGGCGGATGAACTACGAGCAGTACTTC.

As DNA, the CDR3 is TGCGCCAGCAGCTTGCGCGGGGGGGCCGAAAAGACAGATACGCAGTATTTT. Translating gives CASSLRGGAEKTDTQYF. The chain recombines TRBV5-1 with TRBJ2-3, with 9 positions matching TRBD2. Germline V gene sequence: CDR1 SGHRS, CDR2 YFSETQ. This CDR3 has 17 residues. V was pared by 1 base and J by 3 bases, with 9 bases of the junction left unmatched.

The genes are TRBV6-5 and TRBJ1-5, with D unclear. The CDR3 is 14 amino acids. The germline V and J ends were trimmed by 5 bases and 0 bases, with 8 bases remaining between them. Germline values: CDR1 MNHEY, CDR2 SVGAGI. The CDR3 region is CASSLSYSNQPQHF. The DNA for the CDR3 is TGTGCCAGCAGTCTATCCTATAGCAATCAGCCCCAGCATTTT.

The chain couples TRBV7-2 to TRBJ1-3, with TRBD1 matching 7 bases. Per the germline V gene, CDR1 is SGHTA and CDR2 is FQGNSA. With V trimmed by 0 bases and J by 4 bases, 12 bases remained unmatched. The CDR3 has 18 residues. This chain's CDR3 is CASSLAYRGAASGNTIYF. The DNA for the CDR3 is TGTGCCAGCAGCTTAGCTTACAGGGGTGCCGCCTCGGGAAACACCATATATTTT.

This clone showed up just a few times. This chain uses TRBV6-6 with TRBJ1-1; D gene unclear. The CDR3 loop spans 11 amino acids. Trimming removed 7 bases at V and 7 bases at J, with 10 bases between. Germline CDR1 and CDR2: MNHNY and SVGAGI (reference sequence). CDR3 amino acids: CASTVTDEAFF. The CDR3 nucleotides are TGTGCCAGCACGGTCACAGATGAAGCTTTCTTT.